Listed below are T cell receptor beta chains from one sample, sequenced in a study of T-cell reconstitution after alpha-beta-depleted transplantation in children. TCRdb ran MiXCR on the PCR reads and lists one entry per CDR3 protein. The profile shows about 58,000 distinct CDR3 sequences, around 40% of them singletons. The sequencing here drew on PBMCs, mostly from graft donor cells, taken 360 days after TCRalphabeta/CD19-depleted stem cell transplant. These TCRs come from a male patient between 10 and 17 years old who had a stem cell transplant for acute lymphoblastic leukemia, so the T cells may come from the graft donor. Each CDR3 is given with its conserved first and last residue. Each record gives: clone size, V gene, D gene, J gene, CDR3 protein, CDR3 DNA. The D gene is left open where the match is weak. For some rows the clone size is stated as once, few or many, or as a class when expanded; others skip it.

>-|TRBV12-3/TRBV12-4|TRBD1|TRBJ2-1
CASSLMVGQGADEQFF
TGTGCCAGCAGTTTAATGGTTGGACAGGGGGCGGATGAGCAGTTCTTC
>few|TRBV12-3/TRBV12-4|TRBD2|TRBJ2-7
CASSFRGVTPYEQYF
TGTGCCAGCAGTTTCCGGGGGGTTACGCCCTACGAGCAGTACTTC
>-|TRBV12-3/TRBV12-4|-|TRBJ2-7
CASRGGSYEQYF
TGTGCCAGCAGGGGGGGCTCCTACGAGCAGTACTTC
>few|TRBV9|-|TRBJ2-1
CASSVASRGLQWEQFF
TGTGCCAGCAGCGTAGCATCTCGGGGGCTACAATGGGAGCAGTTCTTC
>many|TRBV28|-|TRBJ2-7
CASSLRVRASYEQYF
TGTGCCAGCAGTTTAAGGGTCAGGGCCTCCTACGAGCAGTACTTC
>-|TRBV11-2|-|TRBJ2-7
CASSLGLNPGARASYEQYF
TGTGCCAGCAGCTTAGGATTGAACCCAGGCGCCCGGGCCTCCTACGAGCAGTACTTC
>-|TRBV6-5|-|TRBJ2-5
CASSYRRPEETQYF
TGTGCCAGCAGTTACCGGAGACCGGAAGAGACCCAGTACTTC
>-|TRBV27|TRBD2|TRBJ2-3
CASSSMTSGGIRTQYF
TGTGCCAGCAGTTCCATGACTAGCGGGGGGATTCGTACGCAGTATTTT
>-|TRBV12-3/TRBV12-4|TRBD2|TRBJ2-4
CASSFDIAGLAKNIQYF
TGTGCCAGCAGTTTCGATATAGCGGGTTTAGCCAAAAACATTCAGTACTTC
>-|TRBV21-1|-|TRBJ1-6
CASSKGRQGSPLHF
TGTGCCAGCAGCAAAGGGCGTCAGGGTTCACCCCTCCACTTT
>-|TRBV12-3/TRBV12-4|-|TRBJ1-1
CASTGGGWLNTEAFF
TGTGCCAGCACCGGCGGCGGGTGGCTGAACACTGAAGCTTTCTTT
>-|TRBV9|-|TRBJ2-7
CASSQGGGTYEQYF
TGTGCCAGCAGCCAGGGGGGTGGCACCTACGAGCAGTACTTC
>-|TRBV10-3|TRBD2|TRBJ2-2
CAISPNGPQTSGVYTGELFF
TGTGCCATCAGTCCGAACGGACCCCAAACTAGCGGGGTTTACACCGGGGAGCTGTTTTTT
>few|TRBV7-9|-|TRBJ1-1
CASSSGLGTEAFF
TGTGCCAGCAGCTCAGGGTTGGGCACTGAAGCTTTCTTT
>few|TRBV3-1|-|TRBJ2-1
CASSQDYAEQFF
TGTGCCAGCAGCCAAGATTACGCTGAGCAGTTCTTC
>-|TRBV28|-|TRBJ2-7
CASSFRGRSSYEQYF
TGTGCCAGCAGTTTTCGGGGGAGGTCTTCCTACGAGCAGTACTTC
>-|TRBV20-1|-|TRBJ1-2
CSATSSPTRSYGYTF
TGCAGTGCCACTTCATCTCCGACAAGATCTTATGGCTACACCTTC
>-|TRBV5-1|TRBD2|TRBJ2-1
CASIAGREQFF
TGCGCCAGCATAGCGGGACGGGAGCAGTTCTTC
>-|TRBV27|-|TRBJ2-3
CASSLGLTVATDTQYF
TGTGCCAGCAGTTTAGGGCTGACCGTTGCCACAGATACGCAGTATTTT
>few|TRBV5-1|TRBD2|TRBJ2-3
CASSQTPSGSPDTQYF
TGCGCCAGCAGCCAAACTCCTAGCGGGAGTCCAGATACGCAGTATTTT
>few|TRBV5-1|TRBD1|TRBJ1-1
CASSLSGGTYTEAFF
TGCGCCAGCAGCTTGTCAGGGGGTACCTACACTGAAGCTTTCTTT
>few|TRBV5-1|-|TRBJ2-4
CASGEDSLKNIQYF
TGCGCCAGTGGGGAGGACAGCCTAAAAAACATTCAGTACTTC
>once|TRBV20-1|-|TRBJ2-5
CSAYGWETQYF
TGCAGTGCTTACGGGTGGGAGACCCAGTACTTC
>-|TRBV12-3/TRBV12-4|TRBD1|TRBJ1-5
CASSLGDRGPNQPQHF
TGTGCCAGCAGCCTAGGGGACAGGGGGCCCAATCAGCCCCAGCATTTT
>-|TRBV4-1|-|TRBJ2-1
CASSHSRGTYNEQFF
TGCGCCAGCAGCCATTCAAGGGGAACCTACAATGAGCAGTTCTTC
>-|TRBV24-1|-|TRBJ2-2
CATSQTTGNTGELFF
TGTGCCACCAGCCAGACCACGGGAAACACCGGGGAGCTGTTTTTT
>-|TRBV11-3|-|TRBJ2-1
CASSLDGPSRSYNEQFF
TGTGCCAGCAGCTTAGATGGTCCCAGTAGAAGCTACAATGAGCAGTTCTTC
>-|TRBV5-1|-|TRBJ2-7
CASSPGSGSPYEQYF
TGCGCCAGCAGCCCTGGATCCGGTTCGCCCTACGAGCAGTACTTC
>few|TRBV28|TRBD1|TRBJ1-2
CASSPLRQGRNYGYTF
TGTGCCAGCAGTCCCCTGCGACAGGGGAGGAACTATGGCTACACCTTC
>many|TRBV12-3/TRBV12-4|-|TRBJ1-1
CASSLGTEAFF
TGTGCCAGCAGTCTCGGTACTGAAGCTTTCTTT
>-|TRBV5-1|TRBD2|TRBJ2-1
CASSLSGSLDEQFF
TGCGCCAGCAGCTTGAGCGGGAGTCTTGATGAGCAGTTCTTC
>-|TRBV20-1|TRBD1|TRBJ2-2
CSAPGQGPGELFF
TGCAGTGCCCCGGGACAGGGCCCCGGGGAGCTGTTTTTT
>few|TRBV27|TRBD2|TRBJ2-5
CASSSLSGPQETQYF
TGTGCCAGCAGTTCCCTTAGCGGGCCCCAAGAGACCCAGTACTTC
>-|TRBV21-1|-|TRBJ2-1
CASSKGSCGSYYNEQFF
TGTGCCAGCAGCAAAGGGTCATGCGGGTCCTACTACAATGAGCAGTTCTTC
>-|TRBV5-1|-|TRBJ2-6
CASSPWAFRANVLTF
TGCGCCAGCAGCCCCTGGGCCTTTAGGGCCAACGTCCTGACTTTC
>-|TRBV29-1|TRBD1|TRBJ2-7
CSVRTGTRGEQYF
TGCAGCGTCCGGACAGGGACCCGGGGAGAGCAGTACTTC
>few|TRBV18|-|TRBJ2-3
CASSLQTDTQYF
TGTGCCAGCTCACTACAGACAGATACGCAGTATTTT
>-|TRBV5-1|-|TRBJ2-1
CASSLSLGAYNEQFF
TGCGCCAGCAGCTTATCTCTTGGGGCCTACAATGAGCAGTTCTTC
>-|TRBV12-3/TRBV12-4|-|TRBJ2-7
CASSPGTTYEQYF
TGTGCCAGCAGTCCCGGGACGACCTACGAGCAGTACTTC
>-|TRBV29-1|-|TRBJ2-7
CSVDETGLYEQYF
TGCAGCGTTGATGAGACAGGCCTCTACGAGCAGTACTTC
>-|TRBV7-9|-|TRBJ2-7
CASSVGDGYEQYF
TGTGCCAGCAGCGTAGGGGACGGCTACGAGCAGTACTTC
>few|TRBV20-1|-|TRBJ1-1
CSTKGLSDTEAFF
TGCAGTACCAAGGGGTTATCCGACACTGAAGCTTTCTTT
>-|TRBV7-9|-|TRBJ2-2
CASSSPGPNTGELFF
TGTGCCAGCAGCTCCCCGGGACCTAACACCGGGGAGCTGTTTTTT
>few|TRBV7-7|-|TRBJ1-5
CASSLGGSGQGNQPQHF
TGTGCTAGCAGCTTAGGGGGGTCGGGGCAGGGCAATCAGCCCCAGCATTTT
>few|TRBV20-1|-|TRBJ2-2
CSAPNGQYTGELFF
TGCAGTGCCCCTAACGGACAGTACACCGGGGAGCTGTTTTTT
>-|TRBV7-9|-|TRBJ1-6
CASSSSQGSALSPLHF
TGTGCCAGCAGCTCCTCTCAGGGGTCTGCGCTTTCACCCCTCCACTTT
>-|TRBV15|TRBD1|TRBJ2-2
CATAQWTGQNTGELFF
TGTGCCACTGCCCAGTGGACAGGTCAGAACACCGGGGAGCTGTTTTTT